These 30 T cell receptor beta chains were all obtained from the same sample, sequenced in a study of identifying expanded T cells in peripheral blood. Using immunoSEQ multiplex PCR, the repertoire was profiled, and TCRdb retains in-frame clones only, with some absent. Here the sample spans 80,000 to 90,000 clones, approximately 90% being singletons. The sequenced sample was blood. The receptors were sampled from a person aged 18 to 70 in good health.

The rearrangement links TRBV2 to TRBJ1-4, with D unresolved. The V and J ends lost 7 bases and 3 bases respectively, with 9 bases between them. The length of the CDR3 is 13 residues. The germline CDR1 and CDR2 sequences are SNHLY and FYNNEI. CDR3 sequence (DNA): TGTGCCAGCAATGGTTCGCCTAATGAAAAACTGTTTTTT. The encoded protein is CASNGSPNEKLFF.

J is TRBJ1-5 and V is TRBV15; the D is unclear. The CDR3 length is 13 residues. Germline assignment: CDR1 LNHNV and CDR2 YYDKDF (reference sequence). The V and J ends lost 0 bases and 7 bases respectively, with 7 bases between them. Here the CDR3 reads CATSRDMGQPQHF. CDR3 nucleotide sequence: TGTGCCACCAGCAGAGATATGGGCCAGCCCCAGCATTTT. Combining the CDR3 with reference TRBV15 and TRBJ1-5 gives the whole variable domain DAMVIQNPRYQVTQFGKPVTLSCSQTLNHNVMYWYQQKSSQAPKLLFHYYDKDFNNEADTPDNFQSRRPNTSFCFLDIRSPGLGDTAMYLCATSRDMGQPQHFGDGTRLSIL.

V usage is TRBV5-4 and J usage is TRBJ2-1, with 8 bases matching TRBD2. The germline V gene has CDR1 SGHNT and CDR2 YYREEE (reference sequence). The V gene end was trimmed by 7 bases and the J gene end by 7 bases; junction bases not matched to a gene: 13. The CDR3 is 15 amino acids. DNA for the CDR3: TGTGCCAGCTGCCACCCGGGAGGGCCCTCAAATGAGCAGTTCTTC. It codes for CASCHPGGPSNEQFF.

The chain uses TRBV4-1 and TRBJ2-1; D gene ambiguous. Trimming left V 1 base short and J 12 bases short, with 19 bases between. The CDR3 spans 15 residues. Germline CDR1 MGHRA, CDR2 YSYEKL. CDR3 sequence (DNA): TGCGCCAGCAGCCAAGGAGAATTAAGTGCTTTGAGGCAGTTCTTC. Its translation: CASSQGELSALRQFF.

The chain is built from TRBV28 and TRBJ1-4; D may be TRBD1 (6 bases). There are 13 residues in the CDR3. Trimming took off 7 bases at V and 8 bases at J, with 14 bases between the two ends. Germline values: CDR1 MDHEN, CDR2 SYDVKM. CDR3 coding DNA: TGTGCCAGCAATCCGGGGGGCGAGGAAAAACTGTTTTTT. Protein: CASNPGGEEKLFF.

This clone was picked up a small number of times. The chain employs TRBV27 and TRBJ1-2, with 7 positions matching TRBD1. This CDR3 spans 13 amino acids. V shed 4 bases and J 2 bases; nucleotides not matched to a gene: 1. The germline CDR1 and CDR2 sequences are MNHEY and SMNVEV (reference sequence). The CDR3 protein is CASSSGGNYGYTF. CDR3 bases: TGTGCCAGCAGTTCAGGGGGGAACTATGGCTACACCTTC.

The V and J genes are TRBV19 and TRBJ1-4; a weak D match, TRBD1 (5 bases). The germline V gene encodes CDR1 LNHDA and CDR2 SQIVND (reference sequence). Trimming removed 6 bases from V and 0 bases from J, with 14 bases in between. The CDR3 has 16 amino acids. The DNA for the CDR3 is TGTGCCAGTAGAAGGACCGACAGCTCAACTAATGAAAAACTGTTTTTT. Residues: CASRRTDSSTNEKLFF.

The CDR3 sequence is CASSLVGVSNTGELFF. Here the CDR3 DNA reads TGTGCCAGCAGCCTGGTTGGGGTTTCGAACACCGGGGAGCTGTTTTTT. The rearrangement links TRBV5-6 to TRBJ2-2; D remains unclear. The V end was cut by 4 bases, the J end by 0 bases, with 13 bases between. CDR1 is SGHDT and CDR2 is YYEEEE in the germline V gene. The CDR3 loop spans 16 amino acids. Variable domain in full (rest from reference TRBV5-6 and TRBJ2-2): DAGVTQSPTHLIKTRGQQVTLRCSPKSGHDTVSWYQQALGQGPQFIFQYYEEEERQRGNFPDRFSGHQFPNYSSELNVNALLLGDSALYLCASSLVGVSNTGELFFGEGSRLTVL.

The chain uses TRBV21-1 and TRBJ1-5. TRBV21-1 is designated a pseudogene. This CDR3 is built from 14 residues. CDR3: CAPLPGGENQPQHF. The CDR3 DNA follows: TGTGCCCCTCTTCCGGGCGGAGAAAATCAGCCCCAGCATTTT.

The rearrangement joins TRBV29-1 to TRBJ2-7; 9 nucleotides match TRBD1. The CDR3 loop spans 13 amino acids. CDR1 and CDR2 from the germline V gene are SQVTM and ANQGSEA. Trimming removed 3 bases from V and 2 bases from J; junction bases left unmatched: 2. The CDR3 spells CSVEGQGTYEQYF. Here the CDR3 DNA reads TGCAGCGTTGAGGGACAGGGCACCTACGAGCAGTACTTC.

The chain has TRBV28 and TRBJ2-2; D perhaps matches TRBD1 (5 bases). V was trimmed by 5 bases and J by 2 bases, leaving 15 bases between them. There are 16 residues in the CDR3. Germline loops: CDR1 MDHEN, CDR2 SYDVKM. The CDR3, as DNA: TGTGCCAGCAGTCTCCCGACAGAGCGCAACACCGGGGAGCTGTTTTTT. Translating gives CASSLPTERNTGELFF.

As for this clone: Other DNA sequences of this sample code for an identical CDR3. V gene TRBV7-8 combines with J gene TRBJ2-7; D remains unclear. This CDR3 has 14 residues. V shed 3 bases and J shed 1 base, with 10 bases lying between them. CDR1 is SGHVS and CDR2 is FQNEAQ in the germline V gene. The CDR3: CASSFTPTSYEQYF. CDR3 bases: TGTGCCAGCAGCTTTACCCCGACATCCTACGAGCAGTACTTC.

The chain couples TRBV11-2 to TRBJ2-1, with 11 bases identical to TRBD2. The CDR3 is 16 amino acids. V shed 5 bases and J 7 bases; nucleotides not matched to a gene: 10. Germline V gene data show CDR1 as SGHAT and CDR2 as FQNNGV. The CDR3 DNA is TGTGCCAGCAGCCTCCCACTAGCGGGAGCATCTAATGAGCAGTTCTTC. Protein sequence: CASSLPLAGASNEQFF.

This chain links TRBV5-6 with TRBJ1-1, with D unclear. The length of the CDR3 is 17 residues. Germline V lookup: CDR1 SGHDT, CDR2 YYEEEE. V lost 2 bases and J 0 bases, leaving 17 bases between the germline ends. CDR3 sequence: CASSFLFGSTMNTEAFF. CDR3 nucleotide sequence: TGTGCCAGCAGCTTTCTCTTCGGTTCGACCATGAACACTGAAGCTTTCTTT.

The CDR3: CASSPGTRTGELFF. CDR3 nucleotides: TGCGCCAGCAGCCCCGGGACTCGGACCGGGGAGCTGTTTTTT. The chain employs TRBV4-3 and TRBJ2-2; D may be TRBD2 (6 bases). CDR1 and CDR2 (germline): LGHNA, YSLEER. Trimming stripped 4 bases from V and 5 bases from J, with 11 bases between. This CDR3 has 14 amino acids.

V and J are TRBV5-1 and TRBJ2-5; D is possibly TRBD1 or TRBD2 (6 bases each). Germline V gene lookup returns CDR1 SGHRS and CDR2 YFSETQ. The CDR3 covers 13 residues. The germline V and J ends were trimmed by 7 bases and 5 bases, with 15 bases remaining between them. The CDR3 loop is CASCRGGGETQYF. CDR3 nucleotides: TGCGCCAGCTGCAGGGGTGGAGGGGAGACCCAGTACTTC.

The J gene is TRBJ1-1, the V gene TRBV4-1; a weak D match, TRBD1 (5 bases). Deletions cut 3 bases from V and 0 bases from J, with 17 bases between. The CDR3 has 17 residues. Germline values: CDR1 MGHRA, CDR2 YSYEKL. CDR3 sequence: CASSQGDFLGMNTEAFF. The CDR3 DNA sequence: TGCGCCAGCAGCCAGGGGGACTTTTTGGGGATGAACACTGAAGCTTTCTTT.

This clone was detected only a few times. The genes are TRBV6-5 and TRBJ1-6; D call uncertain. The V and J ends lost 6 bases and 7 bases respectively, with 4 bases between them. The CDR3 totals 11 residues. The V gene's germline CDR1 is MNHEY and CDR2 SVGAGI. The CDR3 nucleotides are TGTGCCAGCAGCCTCAATTCACCCCTCCACTTT. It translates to CASSLNSPLHF.

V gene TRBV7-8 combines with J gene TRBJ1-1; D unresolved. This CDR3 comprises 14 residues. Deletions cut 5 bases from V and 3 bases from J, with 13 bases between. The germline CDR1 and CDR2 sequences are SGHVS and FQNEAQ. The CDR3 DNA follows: TGTGCCAGCAGCACCGGACGGGGAGACACTGAAGCTTTCTTT. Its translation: CASSTGRGDTEAFF.

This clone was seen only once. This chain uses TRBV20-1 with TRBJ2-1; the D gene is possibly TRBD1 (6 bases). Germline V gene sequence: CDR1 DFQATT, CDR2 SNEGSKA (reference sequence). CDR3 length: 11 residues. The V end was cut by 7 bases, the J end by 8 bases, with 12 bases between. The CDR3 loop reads CSVPRGYEQFF. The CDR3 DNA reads TGCAGTGTTCCAAGGGGGTATGAGCAGTTCTTC.

The CDR3 protein is CASSWTKTSVSEQYF. CDR3 sequence (DNA): TGTGCCAGCAGTTGGACGAAGACTAGCGTTTCCGAGCAGTACTTC. J is TRBJ2-7 and V is TRBV2, with 8 positions matching TRBD2. Germline lookup yields CDR1 SNHLY and CDR2 FYNNEI. The CDR3 runs to 15 residues. Trimming cost V 5 bases and J 6 bases; bases outside gene matches: 12.

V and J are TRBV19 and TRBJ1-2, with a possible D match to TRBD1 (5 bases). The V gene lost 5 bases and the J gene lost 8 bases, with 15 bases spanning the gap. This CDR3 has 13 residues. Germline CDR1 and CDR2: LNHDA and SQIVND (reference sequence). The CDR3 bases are TGTGCCAGTAGTCCCGGGACCGGACGGGGCTACACCTTC. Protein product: CASSPGTGRGYTF. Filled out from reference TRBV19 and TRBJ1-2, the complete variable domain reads DGGITQSPKYLFRKEGQNVTLSCEQNLNHDAMYWYRQDPGQGLRLIYYSQIVNDFQKGDIAEGYSVSREKKESFPLTVTSAQKNPTAFYLCASSPGTGRGYTFGSGTRLTVV.

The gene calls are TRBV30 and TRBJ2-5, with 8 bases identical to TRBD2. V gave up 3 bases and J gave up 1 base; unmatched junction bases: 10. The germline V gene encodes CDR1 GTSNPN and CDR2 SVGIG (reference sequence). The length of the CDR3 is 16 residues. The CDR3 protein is CAWSRAGAPLQETQYF. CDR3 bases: TGTGCCTGGAGCCGAGCGGGGGCTCCTCTCCAAGAGACCCAGTACTTC.

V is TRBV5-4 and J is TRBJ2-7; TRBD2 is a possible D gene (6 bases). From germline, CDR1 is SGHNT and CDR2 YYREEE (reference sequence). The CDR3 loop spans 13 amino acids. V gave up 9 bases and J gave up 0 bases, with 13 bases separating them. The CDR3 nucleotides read TGTGCCACCTGGCGGGGTGGCTCCTACGAGCAGTACTTC. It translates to CATWRGGSYEQYF. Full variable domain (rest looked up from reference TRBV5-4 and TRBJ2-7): ETGVTQSPTHLIKTRGQQVTLRCSSQSGHNTVSWYQQALGQGPQFIFQYYREEENGRGNFPPRFSGLQFPNYSSELNVNALELDDSALYLCATWRGGSYEQYFGPGTRLTVT.

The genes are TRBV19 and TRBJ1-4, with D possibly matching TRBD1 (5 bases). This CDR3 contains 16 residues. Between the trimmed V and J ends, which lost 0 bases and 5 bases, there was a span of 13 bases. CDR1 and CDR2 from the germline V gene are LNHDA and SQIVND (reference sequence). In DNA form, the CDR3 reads TGTGCCAGTAGTATAGATCCATGGGGGAGAAATGAAAAACTGTTTTTT. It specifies CASSIDPWGRNEKLFF.

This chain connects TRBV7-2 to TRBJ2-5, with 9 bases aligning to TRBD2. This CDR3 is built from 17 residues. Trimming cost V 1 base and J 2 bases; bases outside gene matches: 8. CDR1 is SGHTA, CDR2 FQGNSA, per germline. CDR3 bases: TGTGCCAGCAGCTTAGATCGGGGGCTAGCGGGGCAAGAGACCCAGTACTTC. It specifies CASSLDRGLAGQETQYF.

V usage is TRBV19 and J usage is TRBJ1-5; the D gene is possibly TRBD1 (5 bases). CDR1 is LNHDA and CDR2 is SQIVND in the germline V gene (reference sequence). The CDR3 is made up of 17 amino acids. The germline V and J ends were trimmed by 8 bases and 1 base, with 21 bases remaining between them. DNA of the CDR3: TGTGCCAGTCACTGGGGGGAAGGGCTCGGGAGCAATCAGCCCCAGCATTTT. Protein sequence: CASHWGEGLGSNQPQHF.

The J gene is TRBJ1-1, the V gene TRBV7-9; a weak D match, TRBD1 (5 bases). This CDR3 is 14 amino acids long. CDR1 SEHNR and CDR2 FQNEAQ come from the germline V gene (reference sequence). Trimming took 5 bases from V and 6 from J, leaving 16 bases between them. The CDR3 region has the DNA TGTGCCAGCAGCCAGGGCTCGAACGGGGCTGAAGCTTTCTTT. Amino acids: CASSQGSNGAEAFF.

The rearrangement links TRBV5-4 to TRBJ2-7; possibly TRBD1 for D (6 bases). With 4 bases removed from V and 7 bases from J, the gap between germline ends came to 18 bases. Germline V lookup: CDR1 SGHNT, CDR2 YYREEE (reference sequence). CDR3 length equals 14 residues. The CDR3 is CASSPRVGAGEQYF. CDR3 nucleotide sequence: TGTGCCAGCAGCCCGAGGGTGGGGGCCGGGGAGCAGTACTTC.

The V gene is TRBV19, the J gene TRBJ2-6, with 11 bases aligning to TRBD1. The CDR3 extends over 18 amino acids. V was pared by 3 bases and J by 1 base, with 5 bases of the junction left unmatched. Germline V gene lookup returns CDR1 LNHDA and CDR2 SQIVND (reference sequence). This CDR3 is CASSMRGQGVSGANVLTF. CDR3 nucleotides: TGTGCCAGTAGTATGCGGGGACAGGGGGTGTCTGGGGCCAACGTCCTGACTTTC.